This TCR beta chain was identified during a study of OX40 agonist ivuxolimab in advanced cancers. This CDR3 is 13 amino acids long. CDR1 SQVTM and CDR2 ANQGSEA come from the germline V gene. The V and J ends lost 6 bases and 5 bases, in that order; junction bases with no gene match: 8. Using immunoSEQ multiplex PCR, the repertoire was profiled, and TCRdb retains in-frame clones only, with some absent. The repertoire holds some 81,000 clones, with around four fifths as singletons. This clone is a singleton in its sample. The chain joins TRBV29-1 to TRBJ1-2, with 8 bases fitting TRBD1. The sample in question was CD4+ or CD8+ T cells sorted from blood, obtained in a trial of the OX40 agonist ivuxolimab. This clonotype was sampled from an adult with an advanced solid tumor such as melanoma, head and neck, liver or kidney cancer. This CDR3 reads CSVGQGLGYGYTF. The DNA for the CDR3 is TGCAGCGTCGGACAGGGTTTGGGGTATGGCTACACCTTC.